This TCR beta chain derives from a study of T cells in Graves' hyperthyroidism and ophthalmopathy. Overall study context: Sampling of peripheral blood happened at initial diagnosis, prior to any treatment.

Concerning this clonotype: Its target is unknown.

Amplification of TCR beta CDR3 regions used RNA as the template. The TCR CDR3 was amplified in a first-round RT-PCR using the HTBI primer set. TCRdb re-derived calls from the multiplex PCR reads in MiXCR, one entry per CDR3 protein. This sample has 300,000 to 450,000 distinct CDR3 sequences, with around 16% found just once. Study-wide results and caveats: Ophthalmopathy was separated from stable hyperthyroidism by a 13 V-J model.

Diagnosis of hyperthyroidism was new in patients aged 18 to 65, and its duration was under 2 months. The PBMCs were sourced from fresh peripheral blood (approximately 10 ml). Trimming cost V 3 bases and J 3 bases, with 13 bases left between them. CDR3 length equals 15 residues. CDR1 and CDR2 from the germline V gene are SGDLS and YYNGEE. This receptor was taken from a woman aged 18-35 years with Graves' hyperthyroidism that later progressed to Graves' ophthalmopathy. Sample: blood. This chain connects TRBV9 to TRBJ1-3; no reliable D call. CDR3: CASSEGGRGGNTIYF. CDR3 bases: TGTGCCAGCAGCGAAGGAGGGAGAGGTGGAAACACCATATATTTT.